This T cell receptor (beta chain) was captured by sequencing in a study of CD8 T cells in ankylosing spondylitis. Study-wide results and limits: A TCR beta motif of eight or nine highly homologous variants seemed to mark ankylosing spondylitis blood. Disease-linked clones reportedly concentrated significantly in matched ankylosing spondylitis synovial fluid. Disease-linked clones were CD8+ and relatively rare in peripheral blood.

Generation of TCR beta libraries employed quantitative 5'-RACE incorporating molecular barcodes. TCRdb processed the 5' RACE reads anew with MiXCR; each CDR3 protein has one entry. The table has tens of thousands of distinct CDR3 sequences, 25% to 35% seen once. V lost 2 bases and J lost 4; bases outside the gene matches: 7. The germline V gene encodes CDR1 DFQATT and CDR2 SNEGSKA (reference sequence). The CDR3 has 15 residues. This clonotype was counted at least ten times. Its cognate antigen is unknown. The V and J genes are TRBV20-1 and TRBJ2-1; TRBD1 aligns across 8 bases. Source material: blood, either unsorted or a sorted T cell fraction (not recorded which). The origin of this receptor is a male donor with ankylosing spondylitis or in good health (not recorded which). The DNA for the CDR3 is TGCAGTGCTAGACAAACAGGGGGGATTTACAATGAGCAGTTCTTC. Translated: CSARQTGGIYNEQFF.